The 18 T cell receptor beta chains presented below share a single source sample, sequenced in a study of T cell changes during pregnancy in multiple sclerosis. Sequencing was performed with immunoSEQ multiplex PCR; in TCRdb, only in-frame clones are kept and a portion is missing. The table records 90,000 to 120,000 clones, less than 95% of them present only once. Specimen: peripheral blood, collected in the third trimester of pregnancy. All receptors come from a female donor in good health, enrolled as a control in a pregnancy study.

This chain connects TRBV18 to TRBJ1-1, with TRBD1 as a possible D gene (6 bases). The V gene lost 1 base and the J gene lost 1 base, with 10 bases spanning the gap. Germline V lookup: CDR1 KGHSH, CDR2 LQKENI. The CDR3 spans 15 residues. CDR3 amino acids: CASSPRSGANTEAFF. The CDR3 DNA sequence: TGTGCCAGCTCACCACGTTCAGGGGCGAACACTGAAGCTTTCTTT.

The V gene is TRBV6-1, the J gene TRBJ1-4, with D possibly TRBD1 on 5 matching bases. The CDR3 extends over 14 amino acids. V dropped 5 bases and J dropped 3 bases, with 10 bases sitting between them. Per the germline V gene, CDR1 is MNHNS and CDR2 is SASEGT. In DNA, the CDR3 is TGTGCCAGCAGTCCCCGGGGGGCTAATGAAAAACTGTTTTTT. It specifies CASSPRGANEKLFF.

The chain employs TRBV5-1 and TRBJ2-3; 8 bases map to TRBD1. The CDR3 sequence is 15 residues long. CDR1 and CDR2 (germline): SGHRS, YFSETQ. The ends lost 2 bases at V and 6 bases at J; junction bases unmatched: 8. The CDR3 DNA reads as TGCGCCAGCAGCTTAAGACAGGGGTACGCGGATACGCAGTATTTT. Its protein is CASSLRQGYADTQYF.

The chain's CDR3 is CASSAPDRPYEQYF. The CDR3 DNA reads TGTGCCAGCAGCGCCCCGGACAGGCCCTACGAGCAGTACTTC. The chain employs TRBV9 and TRBJ2-7; 7 bases map to TRBD1. CDR3 length equals 14 residues. Germline lookup yields CDR1 SGDLS and CDR2 YYNGEE. V was pared by 3 bases and J by 2 bases, with 5 bases of the junction left unmatched.

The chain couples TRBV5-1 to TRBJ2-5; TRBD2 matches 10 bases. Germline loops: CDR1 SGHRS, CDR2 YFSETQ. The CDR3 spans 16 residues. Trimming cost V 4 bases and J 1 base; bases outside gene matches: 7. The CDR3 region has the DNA TGCGCCAGCAGCCTAAAACTAGCGGGGTTCCAAGAGACCCAGTACTTC. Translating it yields CASSLKLAGFQETQYF.

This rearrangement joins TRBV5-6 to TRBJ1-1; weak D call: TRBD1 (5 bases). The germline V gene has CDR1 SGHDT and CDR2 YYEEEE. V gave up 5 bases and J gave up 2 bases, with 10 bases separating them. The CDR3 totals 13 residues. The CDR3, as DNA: TGTGCCAGCAGTTGGGACTTAAACACTGAAGCTTTCTTT. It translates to CASSWDLNTEAFF.

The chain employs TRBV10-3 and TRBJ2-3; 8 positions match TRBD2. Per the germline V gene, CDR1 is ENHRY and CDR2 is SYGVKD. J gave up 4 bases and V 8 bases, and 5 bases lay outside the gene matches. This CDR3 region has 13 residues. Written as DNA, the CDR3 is TGTGCCATCCAGGCGGGGGGTCCAGATACGCAGTATTTT. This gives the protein CAIQAGGPDTQYF.

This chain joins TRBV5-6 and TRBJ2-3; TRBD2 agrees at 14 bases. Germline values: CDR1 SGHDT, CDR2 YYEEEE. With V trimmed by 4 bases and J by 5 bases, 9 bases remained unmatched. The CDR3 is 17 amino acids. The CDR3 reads CASSLGLAGEKLDTQYF. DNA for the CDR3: TGTGCCAGCAGCCTGGGACTAGCGGGGGAAAAATTAGATACGCAGTATTTT.

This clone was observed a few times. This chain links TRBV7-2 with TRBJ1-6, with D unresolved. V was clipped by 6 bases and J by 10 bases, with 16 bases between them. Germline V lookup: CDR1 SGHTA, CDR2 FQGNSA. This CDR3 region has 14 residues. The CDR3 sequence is CASSSGRVRSPLHF. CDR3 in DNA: TGTGCCAGCAGTTCCGGGAGGGTTAGATCACCCCTCCACTTT.

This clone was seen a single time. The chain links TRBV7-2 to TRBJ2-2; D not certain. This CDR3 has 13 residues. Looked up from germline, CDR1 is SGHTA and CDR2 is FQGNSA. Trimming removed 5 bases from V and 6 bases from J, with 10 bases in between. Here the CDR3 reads CASSPPNSGELFF. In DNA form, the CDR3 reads TGTGCCAGCAGCCCCCCCAATTCCGGGGAGCTGTTTTTT.

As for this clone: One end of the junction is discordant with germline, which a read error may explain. Here the CDR3 reads CASSPSLIPGQGLF. As DNA, the CDR3 is TGTGCCAGCAGCCCATCACTTATACCCGGGCAGGGCCTCTTC. The chain links TRBV9 to TRBJ1-2; D may be TRBD1 (5 bases). Germline lookup yields CDR1 SGDLS and CDR2 YYNGEE. The CDR3 contains 14 residues. The complete variable domain, with remaining parts taken from reference TRBV9 and TRBJ1-2, reads DSGVTQTPKHLITATGQRVTLRCSPRSGDLSVYWYQQSLDQGLQFLIQYYNGEERAKGNILERFSAQQFPDLHSELNLSSLELGDSALYFCASSPSLIPGQGLFGSGTRLTVV.

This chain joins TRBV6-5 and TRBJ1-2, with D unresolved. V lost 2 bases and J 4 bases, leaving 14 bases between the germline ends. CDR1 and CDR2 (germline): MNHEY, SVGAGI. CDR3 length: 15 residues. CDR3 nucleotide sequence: TGTGCCAGCAGTTACACACAGACAAAGTTCTATGGCTACACCTTC. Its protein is CASSYTQTKFYGYTF.

The CDR3 spells CASSQFTGLMAEAFF. CDR3 in DNA: TGTGCCAGCAGCCAATTTACAGGGCTTATGGCTGAAGCTTTCTTT. The genes are TRBV4-2 and TRBJ1-1; a weak D match, TRBD1 (6 bases). Trimming stripped 2 bases from V and 6 bases from J, with 16 bases between. CDR3 length equals 15 residues. Germline lookup yields CDR1 LGHNA and CDR2 YNFKEQ.

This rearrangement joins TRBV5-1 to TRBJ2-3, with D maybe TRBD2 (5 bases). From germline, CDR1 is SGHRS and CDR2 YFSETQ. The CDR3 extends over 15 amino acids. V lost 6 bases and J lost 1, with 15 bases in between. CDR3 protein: CASKGSGDRTDTQYF. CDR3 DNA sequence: TGCGCCAGCAAGGGTTCCGGGGATCGCACAGATACGCAGTATTTT.

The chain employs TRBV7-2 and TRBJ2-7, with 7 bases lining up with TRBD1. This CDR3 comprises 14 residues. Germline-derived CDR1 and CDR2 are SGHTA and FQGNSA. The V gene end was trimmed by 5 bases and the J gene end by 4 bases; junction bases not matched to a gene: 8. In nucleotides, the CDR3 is TGTGCCAGCAGCCAGACAGGGTCGGGGTACGAGCAGTACTTC. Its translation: CASSQTGSGYEQYF.

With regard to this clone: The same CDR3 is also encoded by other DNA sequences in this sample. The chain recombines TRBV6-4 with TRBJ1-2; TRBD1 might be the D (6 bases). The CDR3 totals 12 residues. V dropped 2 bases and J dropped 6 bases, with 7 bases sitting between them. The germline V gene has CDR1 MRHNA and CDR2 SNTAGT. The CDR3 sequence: CASSDRGNGYTF. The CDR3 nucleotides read TGTGCCAGCAGTGACAGGGGGAATGGCTACACCTTC.

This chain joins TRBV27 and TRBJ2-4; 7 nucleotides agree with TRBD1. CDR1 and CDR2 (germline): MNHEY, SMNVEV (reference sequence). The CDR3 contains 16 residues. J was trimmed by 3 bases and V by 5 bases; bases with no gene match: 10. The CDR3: CASSSTTGYGKNIQYF. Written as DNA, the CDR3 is TGTGCCAGCAGTAGTACGACAGGGTACGGCAAAAACATTCAGTACTTC.

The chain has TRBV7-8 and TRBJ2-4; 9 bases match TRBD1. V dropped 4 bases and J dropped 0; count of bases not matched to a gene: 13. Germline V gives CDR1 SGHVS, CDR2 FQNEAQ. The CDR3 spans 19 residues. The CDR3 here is CASSWPGQGPPIAKNIQYF. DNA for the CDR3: TGTGCCAGCAGCTGGCCGGGACAGGGCCCACCCATAGCCAAAAACATTCAGTACTTC. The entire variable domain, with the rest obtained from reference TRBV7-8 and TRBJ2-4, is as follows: GAGVSQSPRYKVAKRGQDVALRCDPISGHVSLFWYQQALGQGPEFLTYFQNEAQLDKSGLPSDRFFAERPEGSVSTLKIQRTQQEDSAVYLCASSWPGQGPPIAKNIQYFGAGTRLSVL.